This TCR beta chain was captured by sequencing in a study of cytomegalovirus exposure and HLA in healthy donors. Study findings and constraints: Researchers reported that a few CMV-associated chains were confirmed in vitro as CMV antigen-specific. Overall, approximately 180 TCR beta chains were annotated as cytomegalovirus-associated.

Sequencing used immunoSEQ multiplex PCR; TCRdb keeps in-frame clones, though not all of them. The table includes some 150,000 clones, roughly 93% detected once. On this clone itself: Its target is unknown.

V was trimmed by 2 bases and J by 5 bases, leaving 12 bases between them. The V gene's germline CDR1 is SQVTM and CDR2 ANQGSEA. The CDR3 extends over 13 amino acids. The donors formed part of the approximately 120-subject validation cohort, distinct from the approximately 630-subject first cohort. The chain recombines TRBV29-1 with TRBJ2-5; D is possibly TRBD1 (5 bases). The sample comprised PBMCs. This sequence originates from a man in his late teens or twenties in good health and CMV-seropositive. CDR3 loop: CSVETVAGETQYF. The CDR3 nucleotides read TGCAGCGTTGAAACAGTGGCAGGGGAGACCCAGTACTTC. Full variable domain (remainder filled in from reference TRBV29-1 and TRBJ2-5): SAVISQKPSRDICQRGTSLTIQCQVDSQVTMMFWYRQQPGQSLTLIATANQGSEATYESGFVIDKFPISRPNLTFSTLTVSNMSPEDSSIYLCSVETVAGETQYFGPGTRLLVL.